This passage covers 10 T cell receptor beta chains from one sample sequenced in a study of OX40 agonist ivuxolimab in advanced cancers. Generated by immunoSEQ multiplex PCR, the TCRdb table keeps only in-frame clones and is missing some. The sample lists about 31,000 clones; 90% to 95% were seen once. Sequences were derived from CD4+ or CD8+ T cells sorted from blood, sampled in a trial of the OX40 agonist ivuxolimab. The receptors come from an adult with an advanced solid tumor such as melanoma, head and neck, liver or kidney cancer.

This chain uses TRBV30 with TRBJ2-1; 9 nucleotides line up with TRBD2. V was pared by 7 bases and J by 8 bases, with 9 bases of the junction left unmatched. Germline-derived CDR1 and CDR2 are GTSNPN and SVGIG (reference sequence). The CDR3 covers 13 residues. The CDR3 loop is CAYKGLASYEQFF. The CDR3 DNA follows: TGTGCCTACAAGGGACTAGCTTCGTATGAGCAGTTCTTC.

J is TRBJ2-7 and V is TRBV30, with a possible D match to TRBD1 (5 bases). The CDR3 has 13 amino acids. V was pared by 0 bases and J by 3 bases, with 9 bases between. From germline, CDR1 is GTSNPN and CDR2 SVGIG (reference sequence). The CDR3 reads CAWSVTDSYEQYF. The CDR3 DNA sequence: TGTGCCTGGAGTGTTACCGACAGCTACGAGCAGTACTTC.

V usage is TRBV14 and J usage is TRBJ2-3; D not certain. The ends were cut back, 4 bases at V and 1 base at J, with 15 bases in the middle. Germline CDR1 SGHDN, CDR2 FVKESK. The CDR3 is 16 amino acids. CDR3: CASSRGSAWGTDTQYF. The CDR3 DNA sequence: TGTGCCAGCAGCCGAGGCTCCGCCTGGGGCACAGATACGCAGTATTTT.

The chain combines TRBV21-1 with TRBJ2-3; the DNA was not compared with TRBD2, the D call given in the table. TRBV21-1 is marked as a pseudogene. The CDR3 spans 15 residues. The CDR3 region has the DNA TGTGCCAGGCAGCCGGGACTAACAAGGGGGGATACGCAGTATTTT. Translating gives CARQPGLTRGDTQYF.

The count of this clone is one. This chain joins TRBV6-5 and TRBJ2-1; 8 bases are shared with TRBD2. Germline V CDR1 and CDR2: MNHEY, SVGAGI. CDR3 length: 14 amino acids. The V and J ends lost 5 bases and 10 bases, in that order; junction bases with no gene match: 10. In DNA, the CDR3 is TGTGCCAGCAGTGGGGGAGCGGGAGACAGGGAGCAGTTCTTC. Translation gives CASSGGAGDREQFF.

The chain is built from TRBV30 and TRBJ1-5, with TRBD1 as a possible D gene (5 bases). The germline CDR1 and CDR2 sequences are GTSNPN and SVGIG (reference sequence). The CDR3 is made up of 14 amino acids. The V and J ends lost 0 bases and 2 bases respectively, with 8 bases between them. The CDR3 bases are TGTGCCTGGAGTGTGACGGGGGGCAATCAGCCCCAGCATTTT. Amino acids: CAWSVTGGNQPQHF.

The chain joins TRBV9 to TRBJ2-7; D remains ambiguous. Germline CDR1 SGDLS, CDR2 YYNGEE. The germline V and J ends were trimmed by 0 bases and 9 bases, with 16 bases remaining between them. This CDR3 has 14 amino acids. The CDR3 loop reads CASSVVGDNRVQYF. In DNA, the CDR3 is TGTGCCAGCAGCGTAGTAGGAGACAATCGAGTGCAGTACTTC.

This chain connects TRBV2 to TRBJ2-7; 7 nucleotides match TRBD2. Germline values: CDR1 SNHLY, CDR2 FYNNEI. The CDR3 spans 12 residues. J lost 5 bases, V lost 7 bases, and 5 bases had no gene match. The CDR3 DNA sequence: TGTGCCAGCACCCGGGGGGTACACGAGCAGTACTTC. Residues: CASTRGVHEQYF.

This chain connects TRBV11-2 to TRBJ2-5; perhaps TRBD2 as D (6 bases). The CDR3 is 14 amino acids. The germline gives CDR1 SGHAT, CDR2 FQNNGV. V was trimmed by 0 bases and J by 5 bases, leaving 10 bases between them. The CDR3 sequence is CASSLDPGRETQYF. The DNA of the CDR3 is TGTGCCAGCAGCTTAGATCCAGGGAGGGAGACCCAGTACTTC.

This clone was observed once. The chain uses TRBV12-2 and TRBJ2-3. TRBV12-2 is recorded as a pseudogene. This CDR3 region has 18 residues. The CDR3 spells CASRFSLIEAGGTDTQYF. CDR3 sequence (DNA): TGTGCAAGTCGCTTCAGCCTAATTGAAGCAGGAGGCACAGATACGCAGTATTTT.